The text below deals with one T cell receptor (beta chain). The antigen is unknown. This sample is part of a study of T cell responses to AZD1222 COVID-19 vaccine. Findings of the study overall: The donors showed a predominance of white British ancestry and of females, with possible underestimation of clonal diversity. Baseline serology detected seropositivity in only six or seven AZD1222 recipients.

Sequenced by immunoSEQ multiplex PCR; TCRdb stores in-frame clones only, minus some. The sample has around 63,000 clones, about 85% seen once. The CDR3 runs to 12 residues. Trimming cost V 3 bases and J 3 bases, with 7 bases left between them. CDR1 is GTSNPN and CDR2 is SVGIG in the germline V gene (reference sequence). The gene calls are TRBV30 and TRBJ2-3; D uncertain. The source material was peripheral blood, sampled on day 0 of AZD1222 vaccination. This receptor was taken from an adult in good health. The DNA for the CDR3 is TGTGCCTGGAGCGTAAAGACAGATACGCAGTATTTT. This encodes CAWSVKTDTQYF. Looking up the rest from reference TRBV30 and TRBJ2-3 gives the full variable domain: SQTIHQWPATLVQPVGSPLSLECTVEGTSNPNLYWYRQAAGRGLQLLFYSVGIGQISSEVPQNLSASRPQDRQFILSSKKLLLSDSGFYLCAWSVKTDTQYFGPGTRLTVL.